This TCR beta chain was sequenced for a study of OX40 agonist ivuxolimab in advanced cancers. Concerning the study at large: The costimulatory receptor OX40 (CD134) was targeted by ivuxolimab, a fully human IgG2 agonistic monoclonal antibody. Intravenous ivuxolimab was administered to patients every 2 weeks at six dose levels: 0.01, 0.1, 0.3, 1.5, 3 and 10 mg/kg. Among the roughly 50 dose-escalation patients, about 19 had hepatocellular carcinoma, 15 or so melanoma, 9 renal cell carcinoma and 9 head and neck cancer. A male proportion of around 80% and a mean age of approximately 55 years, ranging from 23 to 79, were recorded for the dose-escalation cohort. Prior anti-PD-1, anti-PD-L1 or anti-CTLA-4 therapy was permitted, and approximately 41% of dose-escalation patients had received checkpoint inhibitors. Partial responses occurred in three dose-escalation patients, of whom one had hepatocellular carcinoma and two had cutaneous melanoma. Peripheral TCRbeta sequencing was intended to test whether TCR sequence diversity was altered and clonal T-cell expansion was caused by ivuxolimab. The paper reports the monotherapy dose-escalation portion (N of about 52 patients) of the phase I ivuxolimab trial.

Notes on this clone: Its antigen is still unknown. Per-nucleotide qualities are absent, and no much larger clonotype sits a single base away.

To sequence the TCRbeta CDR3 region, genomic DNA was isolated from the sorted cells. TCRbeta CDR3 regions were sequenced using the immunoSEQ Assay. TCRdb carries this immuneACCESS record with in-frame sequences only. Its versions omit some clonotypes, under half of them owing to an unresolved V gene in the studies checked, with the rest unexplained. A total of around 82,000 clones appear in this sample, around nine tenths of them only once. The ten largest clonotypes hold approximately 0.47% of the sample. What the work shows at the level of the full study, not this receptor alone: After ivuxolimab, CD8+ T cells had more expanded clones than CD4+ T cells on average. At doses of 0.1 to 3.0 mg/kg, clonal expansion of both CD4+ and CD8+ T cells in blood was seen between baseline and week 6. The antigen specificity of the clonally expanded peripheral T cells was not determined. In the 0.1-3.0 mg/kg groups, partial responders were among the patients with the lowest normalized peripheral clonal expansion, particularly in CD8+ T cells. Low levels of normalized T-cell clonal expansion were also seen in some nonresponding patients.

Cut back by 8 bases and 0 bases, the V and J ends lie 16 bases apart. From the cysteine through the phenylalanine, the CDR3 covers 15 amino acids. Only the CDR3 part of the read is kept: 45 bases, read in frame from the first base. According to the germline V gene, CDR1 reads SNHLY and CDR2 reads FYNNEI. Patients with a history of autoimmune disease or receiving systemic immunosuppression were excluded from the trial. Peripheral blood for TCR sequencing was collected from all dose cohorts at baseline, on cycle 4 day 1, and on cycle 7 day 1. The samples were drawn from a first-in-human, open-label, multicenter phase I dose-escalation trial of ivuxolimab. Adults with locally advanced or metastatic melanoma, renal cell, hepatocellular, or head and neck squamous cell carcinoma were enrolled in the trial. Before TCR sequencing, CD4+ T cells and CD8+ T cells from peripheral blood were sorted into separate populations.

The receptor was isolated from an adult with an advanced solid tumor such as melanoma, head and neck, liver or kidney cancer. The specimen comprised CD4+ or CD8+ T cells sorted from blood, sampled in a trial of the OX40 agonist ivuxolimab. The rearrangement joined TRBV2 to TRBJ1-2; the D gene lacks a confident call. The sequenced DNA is TGTGCCAGCCTTCTGGACGGAGATGCTAACTATGGCTACACCTTC. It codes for CASLLDGDANYGYTF.